This T cell receptor (beta chain) originates from a study of CD8 T cells in ankylosing spondylitis. On this clonotype itself: The antigen remains undetermined.

Trimming removed 3 bases from V and 4 bases from J, with 9 bases in between. CDR1 and CDR2 (germline): MNHEY, SMNVEV (reference sequence). The length of the CDR3 is 13 residues. TCRdb independently ran MiXCR on the 5' RACE reads; one entry per CDR3 protein. This sample has under 300,000 distinct CDR3 sequences, with 15% to 20% found just once. Study-level results: Seemingly characteristic of ankylosing spondylitis blood was a TCR beta motif consisting of eight highly homologous variants.

The sequencing input was blood, either unsorted or a sorted T cell fraction (not recorded which). The sequence was collected from a male donor with ankylosing spondylitis or in good health (not recorded which). This rearrangement joins TRBV27 to TRBJ2-5; tentative D call: TRBD1 (5 bases). The CDR3 nucleotides read TGTGCCAGCAGTTTCCTTCAGGGAGAGACCCAGTACTTC. It encodes CASSFLQGETQYF.